The clone carrying this T cell receptor (beta chain) has ten or more counts. Its antigen is unknown. An oligonucleotide containing a UMI was ligated to the 3' end of TCR cDNA. Whole-blood samples were around 2.5 ml of peripheral blood from healthy adult volunteers. The SP2 primer and nested alpha and beta constant region primers amplified ligated cDNA in four rounds. Reverse transcription of blood and skin TCR RNA was primed at alpha and beta constant regions. TCRdb recomputed calls from the 5' RACE reads with MiXCR, one row per CDR3 protein. Found here are 55,000 to 70,000 distinct CDR3 sequences, about 7.2% of them singletons; the top ten hold roughly a tenth. This entry belongs to a study of naive and memory T cell subsets. Study-wide results and caveats: The RNA method is potentially sensitive to activation and differentiation changes.

Trimming took off 9 bases at V and 0 bases at J, with 25 bases between the two ends. Germline V gene sequence: CDR1 MNHEY, CDR2 SVGEGT. The CDR3 totals 18 residues. The chain has TRBV6-2 or TRBV6-3 and TRBJ2-3; D is possibly TRBD2 (5 bases). The clonotype originates from a male donor in good health. The CDR3 loop is CASRTSDGVLPSTDTQYF. CDR3 coding DNA: TGTGCCAGTCGTACCTCCGACGGGGTTCTTCCAAGCACAGATACGCAGTATTTT.